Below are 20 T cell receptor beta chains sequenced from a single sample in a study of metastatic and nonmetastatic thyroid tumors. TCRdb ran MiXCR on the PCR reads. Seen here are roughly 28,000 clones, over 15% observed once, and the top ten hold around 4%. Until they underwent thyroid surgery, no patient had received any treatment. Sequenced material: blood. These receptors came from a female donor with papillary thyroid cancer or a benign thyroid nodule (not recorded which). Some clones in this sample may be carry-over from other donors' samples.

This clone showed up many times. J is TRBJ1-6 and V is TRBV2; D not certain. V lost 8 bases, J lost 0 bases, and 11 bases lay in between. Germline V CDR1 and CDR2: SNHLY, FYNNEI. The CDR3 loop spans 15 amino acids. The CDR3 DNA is TGTGCCAGCTCCCCACCCAGCTCCTATAATTCACCCCTCCACTTT. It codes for CASSPPSSYNSPLHF.

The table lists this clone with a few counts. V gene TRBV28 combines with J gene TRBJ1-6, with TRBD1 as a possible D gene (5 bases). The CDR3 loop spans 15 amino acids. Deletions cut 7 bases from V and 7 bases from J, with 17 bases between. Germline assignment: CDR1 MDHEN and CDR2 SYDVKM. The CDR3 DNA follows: TGTGCCAGCACCCCTGGGGCGGGGGAGAATTCACCCCTCCACTTT. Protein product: CASTPGAGENSPLHF.

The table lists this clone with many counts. CDR3 coding DNA: TGTGCCAGCAGCTTAGGATCCCTGGGGGAGACCCAGTACTTC. Its translation is CASSLGSLGETQYF. The V gene is TRBV7-6, the J gene TRBJ2-5, with D unresolved. This CDR3 contains 14 residues. Germline V lookup: CDR1 SGHVS, CDR2 FNYEAQ. The ends were cut back, 1 base at V and 5 bases at J, with 11 bases in the middle.

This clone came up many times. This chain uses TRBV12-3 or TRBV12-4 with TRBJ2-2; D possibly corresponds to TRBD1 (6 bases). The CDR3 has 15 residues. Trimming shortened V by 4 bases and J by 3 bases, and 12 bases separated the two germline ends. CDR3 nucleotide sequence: TGTGCCAGCAGTTCGAAGACAGGAGACACCGGGGAGCTGTTTTTT. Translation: CASSSKTGDTGELFF.

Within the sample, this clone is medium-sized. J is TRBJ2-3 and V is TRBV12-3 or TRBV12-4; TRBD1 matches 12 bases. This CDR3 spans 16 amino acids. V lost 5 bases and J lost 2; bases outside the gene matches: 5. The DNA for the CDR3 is TGTGCCAGCAGTCCGGGGACAGGGGGCATCACAGATACGCAGTATTTT. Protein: CASSPGTGGITDTQYF.

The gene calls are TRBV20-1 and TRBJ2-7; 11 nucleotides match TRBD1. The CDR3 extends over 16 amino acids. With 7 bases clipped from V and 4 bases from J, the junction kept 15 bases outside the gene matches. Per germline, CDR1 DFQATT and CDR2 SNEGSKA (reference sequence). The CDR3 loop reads CSVISGGGQGVYEQYF. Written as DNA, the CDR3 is TGCAGTGTTATCAGTGGTGGGGGACAGGGGGTTTACGAGCAGTACTTC.

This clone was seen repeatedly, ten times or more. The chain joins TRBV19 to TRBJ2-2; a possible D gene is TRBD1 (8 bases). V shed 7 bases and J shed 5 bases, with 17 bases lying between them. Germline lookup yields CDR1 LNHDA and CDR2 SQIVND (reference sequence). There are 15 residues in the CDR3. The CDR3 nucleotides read TGTGCCAGTACCCCACAGGGGGGGGTGACCGGGGAGCTGTTTTTT. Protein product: CASTPQGGVTGELFF.

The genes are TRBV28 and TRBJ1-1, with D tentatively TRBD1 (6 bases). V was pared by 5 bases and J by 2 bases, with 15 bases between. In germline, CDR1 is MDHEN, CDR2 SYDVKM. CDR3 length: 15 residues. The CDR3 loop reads CASSPAGDKNTEAFF. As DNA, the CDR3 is TGTGCCAGCAGTCCCGCGGGGGACAAAAACACTGAAGCTTTCTTT. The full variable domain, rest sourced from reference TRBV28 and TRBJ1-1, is DVKVTQSSRYLVKRTGEKVFLECVQDMDHENMFWYRQDPGLGLRLIYFSYDVKMKEKGDIPEGYSVSREKKERFSLILESASTNQTSMYLCASSPAGDKNTEAFFGQGTRLTVV.

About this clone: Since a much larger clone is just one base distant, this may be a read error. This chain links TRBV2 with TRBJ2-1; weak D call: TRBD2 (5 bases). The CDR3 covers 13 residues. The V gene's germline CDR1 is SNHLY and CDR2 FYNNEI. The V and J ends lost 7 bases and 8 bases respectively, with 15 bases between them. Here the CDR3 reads CASKADLNDEQFF. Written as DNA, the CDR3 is TGTGCCAGCAAGGCGGACTTAAACGATGAGCAGTTCTTC.

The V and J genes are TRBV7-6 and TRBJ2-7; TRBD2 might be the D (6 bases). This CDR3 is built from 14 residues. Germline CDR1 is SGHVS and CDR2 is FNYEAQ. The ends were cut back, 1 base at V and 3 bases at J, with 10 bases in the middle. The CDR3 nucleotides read TGTGCCAGCAGCTTAGGCACTAGCATCTACGAGCAGTACTTC. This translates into CASSLGTSIYEQYF.

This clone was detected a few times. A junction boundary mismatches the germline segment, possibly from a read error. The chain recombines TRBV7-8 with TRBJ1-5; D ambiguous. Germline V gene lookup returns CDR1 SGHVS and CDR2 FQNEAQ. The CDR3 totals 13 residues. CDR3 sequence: CASSGVGNQPQHF. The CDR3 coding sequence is TGTGCCAGCAGCGGCGTGGGGAATCAGCCCCAGCATTTC. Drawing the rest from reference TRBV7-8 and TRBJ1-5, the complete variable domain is GAGVSQSPRYKVAKRGQDVALRCDPISGHVSLFWYQQALGQGPEFLTYFQNEAQLDKSGLPSDRFFAERPEGSVSTLKIQRTQQEDSAVYLCASSGVGNQPQHFGDGTRLSIL.

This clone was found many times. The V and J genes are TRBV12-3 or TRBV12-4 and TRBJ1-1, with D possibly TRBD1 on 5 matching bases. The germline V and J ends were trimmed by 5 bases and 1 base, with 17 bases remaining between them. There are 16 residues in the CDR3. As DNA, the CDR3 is TGTGCCAGCAGTAAACCACGGGGCCCTGGGAACACTGAAGCTTTCTTT. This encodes CASSKPRGPGNTEAFF.

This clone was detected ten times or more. CDR3 region: CASSSSGTASYEQYF. CDR3 coding DNA: TGTGCCAGCAGCTCATCCGGGACAGCCTCCTACGAGCAGTACTTC. This chain links TRBV3-1 with TRBJ2-7; the match to TRBD1 covers 7 bases. This CDR3 is built from 15 residues. Germline lookup yields CDR1 LGHDT and CDR2 YNNKEL (reference sequence). The junction had 7 bases not matched to a gene; V was cut back by 5 bases and J by 0 bases.

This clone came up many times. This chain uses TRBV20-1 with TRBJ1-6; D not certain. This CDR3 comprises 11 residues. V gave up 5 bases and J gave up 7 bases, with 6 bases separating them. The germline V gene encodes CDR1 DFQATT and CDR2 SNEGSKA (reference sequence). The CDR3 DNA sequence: TGCAGTGCTCAACAAAATTCACCCCTCCACTTT. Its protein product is CSAQQNSPLHF.

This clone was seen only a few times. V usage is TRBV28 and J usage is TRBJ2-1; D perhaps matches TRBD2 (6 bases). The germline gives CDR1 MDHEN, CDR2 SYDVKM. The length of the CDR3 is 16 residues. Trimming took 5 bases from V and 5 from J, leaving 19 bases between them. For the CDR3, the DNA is TGTGCCAGCAGTCCCAGGAGCGGGCTAGTTGACAATGAGCAGTTCTTC. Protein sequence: CASSPRSGLVDNEQFF.

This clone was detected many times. CDR3 coding DNA: TGCGCCAGCAGCCCGGAAACGACAGTCACAGATACGCAGTATTTT. Translated, it gives CASSPETTVTDTQYF. The chain uses TRBV4-1 and TRBJ2-3; tentative D call: TRBD1 (5 bases). The ends were cut back, 4 bases at V and 2 bases at J, with 13 bases in the middle. From germline, CDR1 is MGHRA and CDR2 YSYEKL. This CDR3 is 15 amino acids long.

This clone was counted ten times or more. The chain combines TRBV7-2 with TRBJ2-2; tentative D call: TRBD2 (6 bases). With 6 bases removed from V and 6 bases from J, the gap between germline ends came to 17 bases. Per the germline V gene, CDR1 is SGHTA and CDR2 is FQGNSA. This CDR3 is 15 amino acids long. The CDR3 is CASRGGPPGAGELFF. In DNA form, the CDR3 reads TGTGCCAGCAGAGGAGGGCCTCCCGGGGCCGGGGAGCTGTTTTTT.

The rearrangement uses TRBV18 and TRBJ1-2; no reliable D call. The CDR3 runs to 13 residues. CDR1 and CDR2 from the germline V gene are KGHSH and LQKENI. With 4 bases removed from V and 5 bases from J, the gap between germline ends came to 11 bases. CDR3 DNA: TGTGCCAGCTCACTAGAGACGGATTATGGCTACACCTTC. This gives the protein CASSLETDYGYTF.

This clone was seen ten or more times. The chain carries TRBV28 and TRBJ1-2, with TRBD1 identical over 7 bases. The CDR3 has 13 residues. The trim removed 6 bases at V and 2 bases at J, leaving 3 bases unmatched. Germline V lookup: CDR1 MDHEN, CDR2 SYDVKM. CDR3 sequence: CASRMTGNYGYTF. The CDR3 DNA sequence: TGTGCCAGCAGGATGACAGGGAACTATGGCTACACCTTC.

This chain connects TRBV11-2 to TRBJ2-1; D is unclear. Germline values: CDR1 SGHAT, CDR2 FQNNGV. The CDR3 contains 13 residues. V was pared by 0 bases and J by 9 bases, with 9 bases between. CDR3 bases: TGTGCCAGCAGCTTAGAAGCGTCGGGTGAGCAGTTCTTC. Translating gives CASSLEASGEQFF.